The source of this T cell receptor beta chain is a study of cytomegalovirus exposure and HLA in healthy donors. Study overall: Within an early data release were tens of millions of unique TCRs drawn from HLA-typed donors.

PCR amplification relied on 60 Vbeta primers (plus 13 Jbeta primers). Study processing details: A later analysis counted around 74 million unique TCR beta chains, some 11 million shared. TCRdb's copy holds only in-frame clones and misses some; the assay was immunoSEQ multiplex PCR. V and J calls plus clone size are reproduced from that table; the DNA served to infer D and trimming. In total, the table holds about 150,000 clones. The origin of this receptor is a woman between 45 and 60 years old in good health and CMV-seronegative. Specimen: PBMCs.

The CDR3 here is CASSLFGTGVGEKLFF. Written as DNA, the CDR3 is TGCGCCAGCAGCTTGTTTGGGACAGGGGTAGGGGAAAAACTGTTTTTT. V gene TRBV5-1 combines with J gene TRBJ1-4, with 10 nucleotides matching TRBD1. V lost 1 base and J lost 8; bases outside the gene matches: 8. Germline V CDR1 and CDR2: SGHRS, YFSETQ. The CDR3 consists of 16 residues.